This entry is about one TCR beta chain. Its antigen is unidentified. Measured with immunoSEQ multiplex PCR; TCRdb has only the in-frame clones, and not every one. The data contain about 40,000 clones, 70% to 85% of them seen just once; the ten biggest clones take up roughly 21%. This sample was included in a study of OX40 agonist ivuxolimab in advanced cancers. Findings of the study overall: CD4+ and CD8+ T cells in blood underwent clonal expansion by week 6 at 0.1 to 3.0 mg/kg. Certain nonresponding patients likewise had low normalized T-cell clonal expansion. Researchers did not determine the expanded peripheral T cells' antigen specificity.

CDR1 is SEHNR, CDR2 FQNEAQ, per germline (reference sequence). There are 16 residues in the CDR3. V gave up 4 bases and J gave up 0 bases, with 12 bases separating them. The investigators sampled blood at baseline, at cycle 4 day 1, and at cycle 7 day 1. The clonotype was recovered from an adult with an advanced solid tumor such as melanoma, head and neck, liver or kidney cancer. Sample: CD4+ or CD8+ T cells sorted from blood, taken in a trial of the OX40 agonist ivuxolimab. This rearrangement joins TRBV7-9 to TRBJ1-4; D call uncertain. CDR3: CASSSPGGSTNEKLFF. The CDR3 region has the DNA TGTGCCAGCAGCTCCCCAGGAGGGTCAACTAATGAAAAACTGTTTTTT.